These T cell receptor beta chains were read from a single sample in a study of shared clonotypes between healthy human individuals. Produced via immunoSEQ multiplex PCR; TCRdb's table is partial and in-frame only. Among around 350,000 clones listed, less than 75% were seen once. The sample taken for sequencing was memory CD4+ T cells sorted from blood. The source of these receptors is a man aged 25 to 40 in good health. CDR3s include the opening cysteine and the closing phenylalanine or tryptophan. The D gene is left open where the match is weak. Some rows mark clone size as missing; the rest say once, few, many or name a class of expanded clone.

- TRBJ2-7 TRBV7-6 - CASSRGTEDFEQYF TGTGCCAGCAGCAGGGGGACGGAGGACTTCGAGCAGTACTTC
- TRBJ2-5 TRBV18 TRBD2 CASSPRSSGGETQYF TGTGCCAGCTCACCCCGTTCTAGCGGGGGCGAGACCCAGTACTTC
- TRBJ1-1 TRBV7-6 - CASSLDGIGDTEAFF TGTGCCAGCAGCTTAGACGGGATAGGGGACACTGAAGCTTTCTTT
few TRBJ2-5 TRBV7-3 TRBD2 CASSRGLDETQYF TGTGCCAGCAGCCGGGGACTAGATGAGACCCAGTACTTC
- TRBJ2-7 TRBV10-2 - CASSIRLGGYEQYF TGCGCCAGCAGCATAAGACTAGGGGGCTACGAGCAGTACTTC
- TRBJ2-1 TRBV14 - CASSQERWASYNEQFF TGTGCCAGCAGCCAAGAGCGGTGGGCCTCCTACAATGAGCAGTTCTTC
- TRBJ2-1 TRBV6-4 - CASSENYFNNEQFF TGTGCCAGCAGTGAAAACTACTTCAACAATGAGCAGTTCTTC
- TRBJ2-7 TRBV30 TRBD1 CACRGQAYEQYF TGTGCCTGTCGAGGACAGGCCTACGAGCAGTACTTC
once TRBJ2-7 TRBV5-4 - CASSLGLSNYEQYF TGTGCCAGCAGCTTGGGACTTAGCAACTACGAGCAGTACTTC
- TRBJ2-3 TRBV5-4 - CASSSDPSSTDTQYF TGTGCCAGCAGTTCCGACCCGTCTAGCACAGATACGCAGTATTTT
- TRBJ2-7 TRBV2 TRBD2 CASRISGYEQYF TGTGCCAGCAGGATTAGCGGGTACGAGCAGTACTTC
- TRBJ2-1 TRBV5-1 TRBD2 CASSLASGRAYNEQFF TGCGCCAGCAGCTTGGCAAGCGGGAGGGCCTACAATGAGCAGTTCTTC
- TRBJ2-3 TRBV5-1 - CASSFDSPTDTQYF TGCGCCAGCAGCTTCGATTCACCCACAGATACGCAGTATTTT
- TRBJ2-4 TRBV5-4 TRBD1 CASSSQGARVQNIQYF TGTGCCAGCAGCTCACAGGGGGCGCGAGTACAAAACATTCAGTACTTC
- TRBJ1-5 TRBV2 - CASSGEGFRNQPQHF TGTGCCAGCAGTGGGGAGGGTTTTCGCAATCAGCCCCAGCATTTT
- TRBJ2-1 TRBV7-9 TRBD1 CASSKDRWYNEQFF TGTGCCAGCAGCAAGGACAGGTGGTACAATGAGCAGTTCTTC
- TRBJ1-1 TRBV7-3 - CASSPAGSTEAFF TGTGCCAGCAGCCCGGCGGGCTCAACTGAAGCTTTCTTT
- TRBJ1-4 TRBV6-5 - CACGGGATNEKLFF TGTGCCTGTGGCGGGGGTGCAACTAATGAAAAACTGTTTTTT
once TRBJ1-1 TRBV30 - CAWKRKGAHTEAFF TGTGCCTGGAAAAGAAAAGGGGCGCATACTGAAGCTTTCTTT
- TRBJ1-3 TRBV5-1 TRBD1 CASSLGIGTGSGNTIYF TGCGCCAGCAGCTTGGGCATCGGGACAGGGAGCGGAAACACCATATATTTT
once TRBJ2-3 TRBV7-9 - CASSSSLAPLGADTQYF TGTGCCAGCAGCTCCAGTTTAGCGCCCCTGGGCGCAGATACGCAGTATTTT
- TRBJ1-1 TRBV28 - CASSWANMNTEAFF TGTGCCAGCAGTTGGGCGAACATGAACACTGAAGCTTTCTTT
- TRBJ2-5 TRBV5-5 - CASSLAPRYQETQYF TGTGCCAGCAGCTTGGCCCCTCGGTACCAAGAGACCCAGTACTTC
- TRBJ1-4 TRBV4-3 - CASSRGAVDSEKLFF TGCGCCAGCAGCCGGGGGGCCGTAGATTCTGAAAAACTGTTTTTT
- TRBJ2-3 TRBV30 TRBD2 CAWSPRRLAGADTQYF TGTGCCTGGAGTCCCCGGCGACTAGCGGGAGCAGATACGCAGTATTTT
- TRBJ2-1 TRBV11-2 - CASSSDFYNEQFF TGTGCCAGCAGCTCGGACTTTTACAATGAGCAGTTCTTC
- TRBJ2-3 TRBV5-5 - CASSLWRRRQDTQYF TGTGCCAGCAGCTTGTGGCGGAGAAGACAAGATACGCAGTATTTT
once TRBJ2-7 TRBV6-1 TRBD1 CASLFEDRGTGEQYF TGTGCCAGCCTATTTGAGGACAGGGGGACCGGTGAGCAGTACTTC
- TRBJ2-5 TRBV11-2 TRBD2 CASSRLGGQETQYF TGTGCCAGCAGCAGACTCGGGGGGCAAGAGACCCAGTACTTC
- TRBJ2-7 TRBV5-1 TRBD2 CASSPGPGGVYEQYF TGCGCCAGCAGCCCGGGCCCCGGGGGGGTATACGAGCAGTACTTC
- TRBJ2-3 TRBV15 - CATSTGGTDTQYF TGTGCCACCAGCACCGGGGGCACAGATACGCAGTATTTT
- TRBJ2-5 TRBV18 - CASSYRVETQYF TGTGCCAGCTCGTACAGGGTCGAGACCCAGTACTTC
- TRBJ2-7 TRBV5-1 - CASSPGIGNEQYF TGCGCCAGCAGTCCCGGGATAGGGAACGAGCAGTACTTC
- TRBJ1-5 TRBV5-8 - CASASPFLSNQPQHF TGTGCCAGCGCGAGCCCGTTTCTTAGCAATCAGCCCCAGCATTTT
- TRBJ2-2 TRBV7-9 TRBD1 CASSLEGQGARGELFF TGTGCCAGCAGCTTGGAGGGACAGGGGGCGAGAGGGGAGCTGTTTTTT
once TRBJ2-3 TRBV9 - CASSERGTSTDTQYF TGTGCCAGCAGCGAAAGGGGAACTAGCACAGATACGCAGTATTTT
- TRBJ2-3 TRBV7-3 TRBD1 CASSSHLQGARDTQYF TGTGCCAGCAGCTCCCACCTACAGGGGGCAAGGGATACGCAGTATTTT
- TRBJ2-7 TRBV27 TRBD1 CASSHRDRVREQYF TGTGCCAGCAGTCACCGGGACAGGGTCCGCGAGCAGTACTTC
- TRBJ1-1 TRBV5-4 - CASSLGSGTTNTEAFF TGTGCCAGCAGCTTGGGAAGTGGGACCACGAACACTGAAGCTTTCTTT
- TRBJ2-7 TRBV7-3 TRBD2 CASSSGPIAGSYEQYF TGTGCCAGCAGCTCCGGACCTATAGCGGGCTCCTACGAGCAGTACTTC
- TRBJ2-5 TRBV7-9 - CASSLGAGRGQETQYF TGTGCCAGCAGCTTAGGGGCAGGGAGAGGGCAAGAGACCCAGTACTTC
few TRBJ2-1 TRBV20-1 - CSAGLGEYQFF TGCAGTGCCGGACTGGGGGAATACCAGTTCTTC
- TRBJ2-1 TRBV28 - CASSLVGQTYNEQFF TGTGCCAGCAGTTTAGTTGGACAGACTTACAATGAGCAGTTCTTC
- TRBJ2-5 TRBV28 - CASSSAPPPTQYF TGTGCCAGCAGTTCCGCACCTCCTCCAACCCAGTACTTC
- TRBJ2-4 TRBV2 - CASSEFRVKGGIQYF TGTGCCAGCAGTGAATTTCGAGTTAAGGGGGGCATTCAGTACTTC
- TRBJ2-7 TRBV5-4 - CASSLRAAYEQYF TGTGCCAGCAGCTTGAGGGCAGCCTACGAGCAGTACTTC
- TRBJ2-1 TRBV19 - CASSEDLSQFF TGTGCCAGTAGTGAGGACTTAAGCCAGTTCTTC
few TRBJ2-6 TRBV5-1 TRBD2 CASSLEVSGSGANVLTF TGCGCCAGCAGCTTGGAGGTTAGCGGGAGTGGGGCCAACGTCCTGACTTTC
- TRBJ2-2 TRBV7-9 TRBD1 CASSWTGAQRGELFF TGTGCCAGCAGTTGGACAGGGGCCCAACGCGGGGAGCTGTTTTTT
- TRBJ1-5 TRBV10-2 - CASMRGGNQPQHF TGCGCCAGCATGAGAGGGGGGAATCAGCCCCAGCATTTT
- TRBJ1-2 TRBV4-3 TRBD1 CASSPKTGGLGYTF TGCGCCAGCAGCCCTAAAACAGGGGGTCTTGGCTACACCTTC
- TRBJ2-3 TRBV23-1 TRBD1 CAILRDRDTDTQYF TGCGCCATCCTCCGGGACAGAGACACAGATACGCAGTATTTT
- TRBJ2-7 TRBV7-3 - CASSSGGRSSYEQYF TGTGCCAGCAGTTCCGGGGGTCGAAGCTCCTACGAGCAGTACTTC
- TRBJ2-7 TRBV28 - CASSSYRTASYEQYF TGTGCCAGCAGTTCTTACAGGACCGCTTCCTACGAGCAGTACTTC
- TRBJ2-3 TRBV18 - CASSPPGPIGSADTQYF TGTGCCAGCTCACCGCCCGGGCCAATTGGGAGTGCAGATACGCAGTATTTT
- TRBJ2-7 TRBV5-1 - CASSLVGTGSYEQYF TGCGCCAGCAGCTTGGTTGGGACGGGCTCCTACGAGCAGTACTTC
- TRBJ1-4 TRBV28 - CASSWTAAYEKLFF TGTGCCAGCAGCTGGACCGCCGCTTATGAAAAACTGTTTTTT
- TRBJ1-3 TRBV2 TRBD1 CASSSRGQGSGNTIYF TGTGCCAGCAGTTCCAGGGGGCAGGGCTCTGGAAACACCATATATTTT
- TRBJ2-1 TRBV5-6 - CASSRRSEQFF TGTGCCAGCAGCCGGAGAAGTGAGCAGTTCTTC